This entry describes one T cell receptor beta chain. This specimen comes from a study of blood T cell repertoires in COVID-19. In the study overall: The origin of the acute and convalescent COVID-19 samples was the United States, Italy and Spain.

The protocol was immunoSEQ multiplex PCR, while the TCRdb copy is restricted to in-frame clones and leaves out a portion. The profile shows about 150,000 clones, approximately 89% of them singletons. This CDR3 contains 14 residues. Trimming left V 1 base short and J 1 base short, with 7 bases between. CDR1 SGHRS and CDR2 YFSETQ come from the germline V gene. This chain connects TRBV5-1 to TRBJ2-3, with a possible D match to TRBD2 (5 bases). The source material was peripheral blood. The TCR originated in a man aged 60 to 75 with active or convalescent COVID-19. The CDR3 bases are TGCGCCAGCAGCTTGTCTAGCCGCACAGATACGCAGTATTTT. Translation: CASSLSSRTDTQYF.